This T cell receptor beta chain came from a study of T cells and Merkel cell carcinoma outcomes (dated by TCRdb to 2018 to 2021). Background for the entire study: In patients with Merkel cell carcinoma, researchers looked at whether the T-cell repertoire of the tumor, along with T-cell density, could predict clinical outcome.

Summary of the overall study and its limitations: T-cell repertoire features combined with T-cell density were reported to predict clinical outcomes in Merkel cell carcinoma patients.

About this clone itself: There is no known antigen for this receptor. No base-level quality is on record; no much larger clone is a single base apart.

The library was obtained by the immunoSEQ multiplex PCR assay. The source is immuneACCESS, and TCRdb retained only in-frame sequences with V and J called. Part of the clones is not carried over; for the studies checked, unresolved V genes explain less than half of this, and the remainder is unexplained. For this sample there are approximately 150 clones; nearly 98% appear just once. Clones ranked in the top ten supply 5.5% to 8% of the sample. Samples were obtained from patients with Merkel cell carcinoma. Sequencing used tumor tissue from Merkel cell carcinoma. The clonotype comes from a human donor with Merkel cell carcinoma.

The DNA is as follows: TGTGCCAGCAGCTTAGGGGACGAGCAGTACTTC. Translation gives CASSLGDEQYF. The sequence links TRBV5-5 to TRBJ2-7; TRBD1 is a possible D gene, resting on 5 matching bases. Inclusive of the bounding cysteine and phenylalanine, the CDR3 is 11 residues long. The read is trimmed to its CDR3 DNA, 33 bases read in frame from base 1. V is clipped by 2 bases and J by 5 bases, and the sequence between their germline boundaries is 5 bases long. Sequences SGHKS (CDR1) and YYEKEE (CDR2) are obtained from the germline V gene (reference sequence).